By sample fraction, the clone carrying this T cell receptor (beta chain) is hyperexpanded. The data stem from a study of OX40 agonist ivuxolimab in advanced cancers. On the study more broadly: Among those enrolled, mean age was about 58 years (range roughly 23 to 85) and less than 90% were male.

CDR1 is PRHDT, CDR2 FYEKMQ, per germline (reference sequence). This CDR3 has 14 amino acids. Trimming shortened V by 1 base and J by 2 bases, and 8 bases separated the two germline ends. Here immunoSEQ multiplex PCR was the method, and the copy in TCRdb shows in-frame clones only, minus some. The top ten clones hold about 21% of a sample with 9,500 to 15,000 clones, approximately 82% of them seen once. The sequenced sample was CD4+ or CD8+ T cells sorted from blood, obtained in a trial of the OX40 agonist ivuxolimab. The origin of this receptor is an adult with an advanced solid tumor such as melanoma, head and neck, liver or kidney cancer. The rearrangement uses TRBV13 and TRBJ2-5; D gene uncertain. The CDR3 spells CASSLALEQETQYF. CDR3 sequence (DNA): TGTGCCAGCAGCTTAGCCCTTGAGCAAGAGACCCAGTACTTC.